Listed here is a single T cell receptor (beta chain). This CDR3 has 15 amino acids. Germline V gene data show CDR1 as SGHAT and CDR2 as FQNNGV. The germline V and J ends were trimmed by 2 bases and 3 bases, with 14 bases remaining between them. This specimen belongs to a study of blood T cell repertoires in COVID-19. The overall study: Researchers got acute and convalescent COVID-19 samples from the United States, Italy and Spain. In each case, the material was cDNA or gDNA derived from T cells, B-cell-depleted T cells, or PBMCs.

Original data processing: How many nucleated cells were present was estimated from reference gene primer amplification. The method was immunoSEQ multiplex PCR; TCRdb's version includes in-frame clones alone and lacks a portion of them. The V and J calls and clone size are taken from that table; D and trimming were inferred from the DNA. The table lists 150,000 to 200,000 clones, 75% to 90% of them singletons. This sequence joins TRBV11-2 and TRBJ2-7, with D tentatively TRBD2 (6 bases). The source is a woman between 40 and 55 years old with acute or convalescent COVID-19. What was sequenced was peripheral blood. The CDR3, as DNA: TGTGCCAGCAGCTTATTCGACGGGGGATTCTACGAGCAGTACTTC. This gives the protein CASSLFDGGFYEQYF. The whole variable domain, filled in from reference TRBV11-2 and TRBJ2-7, reads EAGVAQSPRYKIIEKRQSVAFWCNPISGHATLYWYQQILGQGPKLLIQFQNNGVVDDSQLPKDRFSAERLKGVDSTLKIQPAKLEDSAVYLCASSLFDGGFYEQYFGPGTRLTVT.